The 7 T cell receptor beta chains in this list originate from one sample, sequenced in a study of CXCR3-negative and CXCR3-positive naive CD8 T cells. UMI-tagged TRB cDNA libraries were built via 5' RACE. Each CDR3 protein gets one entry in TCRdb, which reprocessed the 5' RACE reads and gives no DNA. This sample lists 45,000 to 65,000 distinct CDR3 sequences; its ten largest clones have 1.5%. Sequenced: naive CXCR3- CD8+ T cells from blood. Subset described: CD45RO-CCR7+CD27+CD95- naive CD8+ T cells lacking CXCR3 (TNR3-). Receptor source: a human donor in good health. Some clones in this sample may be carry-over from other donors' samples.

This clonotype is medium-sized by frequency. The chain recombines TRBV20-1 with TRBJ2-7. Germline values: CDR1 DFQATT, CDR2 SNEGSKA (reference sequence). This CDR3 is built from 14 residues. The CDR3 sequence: CSARSPTVDYEQYF.

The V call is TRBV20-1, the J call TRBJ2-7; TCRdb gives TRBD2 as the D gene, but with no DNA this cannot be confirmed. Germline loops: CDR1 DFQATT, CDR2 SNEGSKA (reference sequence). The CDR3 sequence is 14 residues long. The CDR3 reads CSAPIAGFSYEQYF.

The CDR3: CSVEAEGNYEQYF. The V call is TRBV29-1, the J call TRBJ2-7; TCRdb indicates TRBD2, and absent DNA this call remains unverified. Germline V lookup: CDR1 SQVTM, CDR2 ANQGSEA. The CDR3 consists of 13 residues.

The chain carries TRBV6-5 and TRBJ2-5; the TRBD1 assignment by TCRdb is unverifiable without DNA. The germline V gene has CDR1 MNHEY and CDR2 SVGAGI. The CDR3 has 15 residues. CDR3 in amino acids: CASNTGTGYQETQYF.

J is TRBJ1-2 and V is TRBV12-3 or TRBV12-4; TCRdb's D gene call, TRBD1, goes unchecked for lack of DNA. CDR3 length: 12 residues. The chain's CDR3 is CASSFGTGGYTF.

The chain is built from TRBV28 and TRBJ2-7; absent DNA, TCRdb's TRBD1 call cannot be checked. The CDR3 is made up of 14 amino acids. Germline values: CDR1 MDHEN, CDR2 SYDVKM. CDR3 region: CASSLIDRVYEQYF.

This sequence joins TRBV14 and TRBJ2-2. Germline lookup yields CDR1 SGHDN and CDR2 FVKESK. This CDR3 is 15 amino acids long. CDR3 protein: CASSLWSENTGELFF.